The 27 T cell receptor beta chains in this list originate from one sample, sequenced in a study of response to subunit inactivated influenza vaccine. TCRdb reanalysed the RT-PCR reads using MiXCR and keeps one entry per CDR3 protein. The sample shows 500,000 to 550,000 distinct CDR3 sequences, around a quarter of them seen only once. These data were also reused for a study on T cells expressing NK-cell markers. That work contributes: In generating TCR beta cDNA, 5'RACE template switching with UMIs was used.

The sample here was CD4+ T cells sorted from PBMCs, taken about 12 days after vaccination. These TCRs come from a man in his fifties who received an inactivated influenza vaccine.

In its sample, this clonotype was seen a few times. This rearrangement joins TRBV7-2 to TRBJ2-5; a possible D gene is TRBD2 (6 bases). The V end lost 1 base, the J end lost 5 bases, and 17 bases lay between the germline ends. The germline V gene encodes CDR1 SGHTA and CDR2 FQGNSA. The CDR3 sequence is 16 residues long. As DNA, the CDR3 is TGTGCCAGCAGCTTAGAATATTACGGCGGGGTGGAGACCCAGTACTTC. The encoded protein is CASSLEYYGGVETQYF.

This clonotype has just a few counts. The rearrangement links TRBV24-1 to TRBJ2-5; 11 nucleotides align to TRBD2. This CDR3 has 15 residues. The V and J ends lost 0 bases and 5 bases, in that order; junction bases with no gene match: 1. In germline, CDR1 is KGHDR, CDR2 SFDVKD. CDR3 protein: CATSDLTSGGETQYF. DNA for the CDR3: TGTGCCACCAGTGATTTGACTAGCGGGGGTGAGACCCAGTACTTC.

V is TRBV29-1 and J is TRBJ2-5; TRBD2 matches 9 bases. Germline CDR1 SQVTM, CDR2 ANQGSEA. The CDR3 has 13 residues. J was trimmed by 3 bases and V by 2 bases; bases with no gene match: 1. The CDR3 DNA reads TGCAGCGTTGAACGCGGGGGGGAAGAGACCCAGTACTTC. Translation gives CSVERGGEETQYF.

CDR3 in amino acids: CATSRDPLAAEYTF. The CDR3 DNA reads TGTGCCACCAGCAGAGATCCGTTGGCAGCAGAATACACCTTC. The rearrangement joins TRBV15 to TRBJ1-2; no clear D gene. CDR1 and CDR2 from the germline V gene are LNHNV and YYDKDF (reference sequence). V dropped 0 bases and J dropped 11 bases, with 16 bases sitting between them. The CDR3 extends over 14 amino acids.

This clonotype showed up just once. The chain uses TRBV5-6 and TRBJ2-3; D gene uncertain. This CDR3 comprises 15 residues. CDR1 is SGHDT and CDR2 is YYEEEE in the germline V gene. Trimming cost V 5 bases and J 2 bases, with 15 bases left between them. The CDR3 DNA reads TGTGCCAGCAGTCAGAGTCAGCGATACACAGATACGCAGTATTTT. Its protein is CASSQSQRYTDTQYF.

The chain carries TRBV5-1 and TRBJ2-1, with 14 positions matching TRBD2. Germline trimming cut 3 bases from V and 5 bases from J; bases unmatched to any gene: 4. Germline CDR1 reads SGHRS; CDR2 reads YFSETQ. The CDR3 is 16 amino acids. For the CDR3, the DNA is TGCGCCAGCAGCTCACGGACTAGCGGGGGGAACAATGAGCAGTTCTTC. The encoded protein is CASSSRTSGGNNEQFF.

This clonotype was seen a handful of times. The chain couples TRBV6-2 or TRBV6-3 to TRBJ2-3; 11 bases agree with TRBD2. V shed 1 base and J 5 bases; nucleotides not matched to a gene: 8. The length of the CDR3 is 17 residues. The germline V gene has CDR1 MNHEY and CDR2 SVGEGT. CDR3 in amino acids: CASSYLISGGAGDTQYF. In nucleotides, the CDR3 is TGTGCCAGCAGTTACTTAATTAGCGGGGGGGCCGGAGATACGCAGTATTTT.

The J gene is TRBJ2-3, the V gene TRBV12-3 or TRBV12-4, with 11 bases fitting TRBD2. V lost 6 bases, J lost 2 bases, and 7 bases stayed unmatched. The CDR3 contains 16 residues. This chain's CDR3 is CASSYSGGANTDTQYF. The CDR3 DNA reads TGTGCCAGCAGCTATAGCGGGGGGGCTAACACAGATACGCAGTATTTT.

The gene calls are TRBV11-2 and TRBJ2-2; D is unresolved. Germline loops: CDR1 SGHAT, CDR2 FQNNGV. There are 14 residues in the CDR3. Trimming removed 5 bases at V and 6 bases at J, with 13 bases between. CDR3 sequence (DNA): TGTGCCAGCAGCCTAACGGACGGGCCCGGGGAGCTGTTTTTT. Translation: CASSLTDGPGELFF.

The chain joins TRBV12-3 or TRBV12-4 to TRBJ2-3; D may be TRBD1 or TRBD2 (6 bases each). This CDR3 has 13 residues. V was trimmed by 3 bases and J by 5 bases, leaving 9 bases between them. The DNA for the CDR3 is TGTGCCAGCAGTTTTGGGGGGCAAGATACGCAGTATTTT. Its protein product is CASSFGGQDTQYF.

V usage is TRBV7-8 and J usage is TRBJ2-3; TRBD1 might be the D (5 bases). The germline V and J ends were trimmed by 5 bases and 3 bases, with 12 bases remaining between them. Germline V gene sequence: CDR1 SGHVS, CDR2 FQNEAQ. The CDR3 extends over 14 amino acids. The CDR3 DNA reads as TGTGCCAGCAGCCTCACGAGGACAACAGATACGCAGTATTTT. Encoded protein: CASSLTRTTDTQYF. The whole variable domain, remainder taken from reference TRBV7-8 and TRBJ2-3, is GAGVSQSPRYKVAKRGQDVALRCDPISGHVSLFWYQQALGQGPEFLTYFQNEAQLDKSGLPSDRFFAERPEGSVSTLKIQRTQQEDSAVYLCASSLTRTTDTQYFGPGTRLTVL.

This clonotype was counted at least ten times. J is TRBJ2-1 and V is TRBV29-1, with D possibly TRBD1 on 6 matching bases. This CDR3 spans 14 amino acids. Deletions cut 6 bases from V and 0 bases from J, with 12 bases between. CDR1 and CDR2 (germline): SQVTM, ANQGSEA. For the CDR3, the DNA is TGCAGCGTCCCCAGGGGCAGCTCCTACAATGAGCAGTTCTTC. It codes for CSVPRGSSYNEQFF.

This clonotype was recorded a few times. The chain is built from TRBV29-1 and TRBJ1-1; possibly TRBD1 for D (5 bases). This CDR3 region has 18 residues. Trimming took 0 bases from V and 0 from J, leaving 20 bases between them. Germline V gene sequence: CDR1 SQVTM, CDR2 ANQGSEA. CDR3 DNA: TGCAGCGTTGAAGACCGGGGCAGAAGGTTCCTGCTGAACACTGAAGCTTTCTTT. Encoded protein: CSVEDRGRRFLLNTEAFF.

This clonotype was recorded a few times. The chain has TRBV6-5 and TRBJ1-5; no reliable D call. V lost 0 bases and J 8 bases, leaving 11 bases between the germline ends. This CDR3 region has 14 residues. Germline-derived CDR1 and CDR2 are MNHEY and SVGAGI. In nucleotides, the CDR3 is TGTGCCAGCAGTTACTCAGGGAAGGTTGAGCCCCAGCATTTT. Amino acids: CASSYSGKVEPQHF.

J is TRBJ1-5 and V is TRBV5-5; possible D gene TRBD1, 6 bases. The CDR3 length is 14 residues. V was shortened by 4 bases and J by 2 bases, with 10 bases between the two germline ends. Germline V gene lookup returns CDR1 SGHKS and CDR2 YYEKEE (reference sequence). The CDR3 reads CASSPRTGNQPQHF. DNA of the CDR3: TGTGCCAGCAGCCCCCGGACAGGCAATCAGCCCCAGCATTTT.

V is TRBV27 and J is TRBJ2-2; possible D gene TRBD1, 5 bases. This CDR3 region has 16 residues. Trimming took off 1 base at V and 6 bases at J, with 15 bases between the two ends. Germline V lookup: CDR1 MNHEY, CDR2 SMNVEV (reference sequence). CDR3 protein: CASSLFGRRAAGELFF. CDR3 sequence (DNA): TGTGCCAGCAGTTTATTTGGGCGCAGGGCCGCCGGGGAGCTGTTTTTT.

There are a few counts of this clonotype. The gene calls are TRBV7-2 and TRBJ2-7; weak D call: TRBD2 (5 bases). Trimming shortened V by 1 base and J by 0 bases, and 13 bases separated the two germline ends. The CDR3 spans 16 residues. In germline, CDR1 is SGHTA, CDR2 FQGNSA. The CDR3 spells CASSLEAAVASYEQYF. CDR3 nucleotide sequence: TGTGCCAGCAGCTTAGAGGCAGCGGTGGCCTCCTACGAGCAGTACTTC.

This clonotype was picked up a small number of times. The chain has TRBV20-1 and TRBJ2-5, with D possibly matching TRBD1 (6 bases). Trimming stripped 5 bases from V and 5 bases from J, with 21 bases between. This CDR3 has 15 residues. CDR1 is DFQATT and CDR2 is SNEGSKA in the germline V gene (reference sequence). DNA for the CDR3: TGCAGTGCTGTTAGACCCGGGACAACAGGGGAGACCCAGTACTTC. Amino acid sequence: CSAVRPGTTGETQYF.

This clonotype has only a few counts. This CDR3 is CASSLSGGASEQYF. CDR3 coding DNA: TGTGCCAGCAGTTTATCGGGGGGGGCTTCCGAGCAGTACTTC. The chain employs TRBV12-3 or TRBV12-4 and TRBJ2-7, with 8 nucleotides matching TRBD2. The CDR3 contains 14 residues. J was trimmed by 6 bases and V by 2 bases; bases with no gene match: 6.

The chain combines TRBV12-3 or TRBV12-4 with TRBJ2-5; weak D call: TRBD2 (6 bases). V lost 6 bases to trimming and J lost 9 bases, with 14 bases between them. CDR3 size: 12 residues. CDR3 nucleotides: TGTGCCAGCAGCGTCAGTCCGGGGGCCCAGTACTTC. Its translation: CASSVSPGAQYF.

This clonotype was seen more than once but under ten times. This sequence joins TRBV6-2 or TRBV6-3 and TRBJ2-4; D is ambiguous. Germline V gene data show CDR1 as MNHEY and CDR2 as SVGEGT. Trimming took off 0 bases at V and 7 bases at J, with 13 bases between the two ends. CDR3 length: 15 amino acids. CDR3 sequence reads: CASSYSKVQENIQYF. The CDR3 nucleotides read TGTGCCAGCAGTTACTCGAAGGTCCAGGAGAACATTCAGTACTTC.

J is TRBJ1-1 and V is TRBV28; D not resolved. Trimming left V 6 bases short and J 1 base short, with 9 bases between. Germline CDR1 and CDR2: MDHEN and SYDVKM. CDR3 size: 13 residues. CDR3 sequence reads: CASRQRPNTEAFF. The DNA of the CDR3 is TGTGCCAGCAGACAGCGGCCGAACACTGAAGCTTTCTTT.

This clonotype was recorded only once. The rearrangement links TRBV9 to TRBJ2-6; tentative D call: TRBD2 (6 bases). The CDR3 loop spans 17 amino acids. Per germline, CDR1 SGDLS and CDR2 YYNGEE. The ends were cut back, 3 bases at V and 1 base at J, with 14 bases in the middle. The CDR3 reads CASSALLGGSGANVLTF. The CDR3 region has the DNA TGTGCCAGCAGCGCCCTTCTCGGGGGTTCTGGGGCCAACGTCCTGACTTTC.

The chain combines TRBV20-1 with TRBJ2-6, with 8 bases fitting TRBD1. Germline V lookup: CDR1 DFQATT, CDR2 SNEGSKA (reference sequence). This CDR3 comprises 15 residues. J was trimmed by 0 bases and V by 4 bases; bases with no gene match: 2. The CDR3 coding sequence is TGCAGTGCTAAACAGGGGGGCTCTGGGGCCAACGTCCTGACTTTC. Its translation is CSAKQGGSGANVLTF.

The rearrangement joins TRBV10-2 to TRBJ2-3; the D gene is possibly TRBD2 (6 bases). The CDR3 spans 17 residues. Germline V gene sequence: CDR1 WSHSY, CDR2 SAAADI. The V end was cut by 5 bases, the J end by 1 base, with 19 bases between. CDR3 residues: CASSRGAPRFGTDTQYF. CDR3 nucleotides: TGCGCCAGCAGTCGCGGGGCTCCGCGGTTTGGCACAGATACGCAGTATTTT.

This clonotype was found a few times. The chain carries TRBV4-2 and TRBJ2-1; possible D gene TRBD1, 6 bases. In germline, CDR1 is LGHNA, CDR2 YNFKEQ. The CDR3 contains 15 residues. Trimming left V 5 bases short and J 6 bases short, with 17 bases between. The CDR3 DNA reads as TGTGCCAGCAGCTCCCGGGACACGATCCGCAATGAGCAGTTCTTC. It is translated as CASSSRDTIRNEQFF.

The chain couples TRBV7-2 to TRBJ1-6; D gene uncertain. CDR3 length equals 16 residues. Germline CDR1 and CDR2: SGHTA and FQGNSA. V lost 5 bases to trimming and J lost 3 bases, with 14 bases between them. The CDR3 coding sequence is TGTGCCAGCAGCCCACAAGAGGGTCGCTATAATTCACCCCTCCACTTT. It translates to CASSPQEGRYNSPLHF. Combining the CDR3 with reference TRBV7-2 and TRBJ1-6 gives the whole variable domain GAGVSQSPSNKVTEKGKDVELRCDPISGHTALYWYRQSLGQGLEFLIYFQGNSAPDKSGLPSDRFSAERTGGSVSTLTIQRTQQEDSAVYLCASSPQEGRYNSPLHFGNGTRLTVT.